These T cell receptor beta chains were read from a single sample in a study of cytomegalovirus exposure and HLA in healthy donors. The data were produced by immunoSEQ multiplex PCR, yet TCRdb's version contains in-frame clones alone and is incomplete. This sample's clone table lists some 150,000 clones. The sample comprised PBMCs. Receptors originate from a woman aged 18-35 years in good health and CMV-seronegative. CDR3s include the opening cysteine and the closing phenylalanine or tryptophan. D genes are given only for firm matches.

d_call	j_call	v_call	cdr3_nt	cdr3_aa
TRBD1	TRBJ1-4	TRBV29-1	TGCAGCGTTGAAGATCTGGACACAGGGGATGAAAAACTGTTTTTT	CSVEDLDTGDEKLFF
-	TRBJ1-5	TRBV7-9	TGTGCCAGCAGCTTAGCGTCATATCGACAGATCAATCAGCCCCAGCATTTT	CASSLASYRQINQPQHF
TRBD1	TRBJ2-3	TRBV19	TGTGCCAGTAGTAAATGGGCAGGGGGCAACCCCAACACAGATACGCAGTATTTT	CASSKWAGGNPNTDTQYF
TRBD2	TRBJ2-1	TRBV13	TGTGCCAGCAGTCAGGGACTAGCGGACCTTAAAAGCTCCTACAATGAGCAGTTCTTC	CASSQGLADLKSSYNEQFF
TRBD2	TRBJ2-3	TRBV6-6	TGTGCCAGCAGTAGAGGGACTAGCGGGTTTACAGATACGCAGTATTTT	CASSRGTSGFTDTQYF
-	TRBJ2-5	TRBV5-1	TGCGCCAGCAGCGGGATCGGGAACCAAGAGACCCAGTACTTC	CASSGIGNQETQYF
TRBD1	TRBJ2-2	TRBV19	TGTGCCGCAAAGCCGGGACAGGCTAACACCGGGGAGCTGTTTTTT	CAAKPGQANTGELFF
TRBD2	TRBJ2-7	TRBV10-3	TGTGCCATCAGTGATAGCCAGCTAGCGGAGAGCTACGAGCAGTACTTC	CAISDSQLAESYEQYF
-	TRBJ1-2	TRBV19	TGTGCCAGTAGTATAGGAGGCAGCCCTTATGGCTACACCTTC	CASSIGGSPYGYTF
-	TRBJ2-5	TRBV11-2	TGTGCCAGCAAACCGGGATCAGTTCGGGAGACCCAGTACTTC	CASKPGSVRETQYF
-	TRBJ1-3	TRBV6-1	TGTGCCAGCAGTGAAGCGGCGGTCTCTGGAAACACCATATATTTT	CASSEAAVSGNTIYF
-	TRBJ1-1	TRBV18	TGTGCCAGCTACTGGTCCGATATGAACACTGAAGCTTTCTTT	CASYWSDMNTEAFF
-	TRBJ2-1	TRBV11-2	TGTGCCAGCAGCTTAACGGGAAACAATGAGCAGTTCTTC	CASSLTGNNEQFF
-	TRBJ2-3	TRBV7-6	TGTGCCAGCAGCTTAGCGCGGGGGCAGACCACAGATACGCAGTATTTT	CASSLARGQTTDTQYF
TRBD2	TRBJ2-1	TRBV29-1	TGCAGCGGCCGGGGGGTGCTCCGGGATGAGCAGTTCTTC	CSGRGVLRDEQFF
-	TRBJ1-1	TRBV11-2	TGTGCCAGCAGCTTATCTCGGAGAAACACTGAAGCTTTCTTT	CASSLSRRNTEAFF
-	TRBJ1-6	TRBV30	TGTGCCTGGAGGCCCCTTGGGAGGGACAATTCACCCCTCCACTTT	CAWRPLGRDNSPLHF
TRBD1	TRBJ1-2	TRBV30	TGTGCCTGGAGTGTTCTGACAGGGGGACATGGCTACACCTTC	CAWSVLTGGHGYTF
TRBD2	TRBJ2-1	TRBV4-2	TGTGCCAGCAGCCAAGGGGTCGGCGGGAGTAACTATGAGCAGTTCTTC	CASSQGVGGSNYEQFF
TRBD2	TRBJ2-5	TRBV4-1	TGCGCCAGCGCGCCGCGGCTAGCGGGAGTTGGGGAGCAGTACTTC	CASAPRLAGVGEQYF
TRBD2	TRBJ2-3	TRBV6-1	TGTGCCAGCAGTGAATCCCCAGCGGGAGGGGCAGATACGCAGTATTTT	CASSESPAGGADTQYF
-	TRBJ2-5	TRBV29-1	TGCAGCGTTAAGGCTAGCCTTCAAGAGACCCAGTACTTC	CSVKASLQETQYF
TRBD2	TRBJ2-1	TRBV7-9	TGTGCCAGCAGCGCCCCTACTAGCGGGGGATACAATGAGCAGTTCTTC	CASSAPTSGGYNEQFF
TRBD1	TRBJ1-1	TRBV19	TGTGCCAGTAGCGGCAATCCCGGGACAGGGTTCGTTGAAGCTTTCTTT	CASSGNPGTGFVEAFF
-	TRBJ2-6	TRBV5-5	TGTGCCAGCAGCTTGTCCGCTGGGGCCAACGTCCTGACTTTC	CASSLSAGANVLTF
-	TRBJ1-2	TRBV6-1	TGTGCCAGCAGGTTTTTATATGGCTACACCTTC	CASRFLYGYTF
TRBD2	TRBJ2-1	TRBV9	TGTGCCAGCAGCTCCCGTAGCCTCGATACGGGAGGGCCGATCTCCTACAATGAGCAGTTCTTC	CASSSRSLDTGGPISYNEQFF
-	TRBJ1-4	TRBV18	TGTGCCAGCTCACTAGGAAATACAGGTGCCCTGGCTCGGGAAAAACTGTTTTTT	CASSLGNTGALAREKLFF
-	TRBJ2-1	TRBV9	TGTGCCAGCAGCGTAGATGGGGGAGGTCTCCTAGGGCAGTTCTTC	CASSVDGGGLLGQFF
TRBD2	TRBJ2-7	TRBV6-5	TGTGCCAGCAGTTTTACTAGCGGGACTACCTACGAGCAGTACTTC	CASSFTSGTTYEQYF
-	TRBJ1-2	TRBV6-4	TGTGCCAGCAGTCAGACTGGGGGAGGCGGCTATGGCTACACCTTC	CASSQTGGGGYGYTF
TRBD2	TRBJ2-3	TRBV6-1	TGTGCCAGCAGTGACCCCTGGACTAGCGGTTTCACAGATACGCAGTATTTT	CASSDPWTSGFTDTQYF
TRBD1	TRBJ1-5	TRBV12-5	TGTGCTAGTGGTTTGGTATTTGAGGGGGCCGCAAATCAGCCCCAGCATTTT	CASGLVFEGAANQPQHF
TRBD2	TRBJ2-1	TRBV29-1	TGCAGCGTTGAATTGGGTAGCGGGAGCGGGTATGAGCAGTTCTTC	CSVELGSGSGYEQFF